These T cell receptor beta chains were read from a single sample in a study of T-cell memory formation after mild COVID-19. TCRdb reprocessed the 5' RACE reads via MiXCR and lists one record per CDR3 protein. The sample consists of 110,000 to 150,000 distinct CDR3 sequences, 14% of them appearing once. Input material: PBMCs or a T cell subset sorted from them (not recorded which). All receptors derive from an adult woman who had mild COVID-19 (a few samples of this study predate the infection). Cell type and time point are not known. CDR3s leave out the opening cysteine and the closing phenylalanine or tryptophan. The size entry is marked missing in some rows and otherwise reads once, few, many or a size class.

>TRBV7-9|many|TRBJ1-1
ASSPSNTEAF
>TRBV11-2|few|TRBJ2-1
ASSPRDIGSYNEQF
>TRBV5-6|.|TRBJ2-7
ASSSTAYEQY
>TRBV7-9|.|TRBJ1-1
ANEGGVSTEAF
>TRBV29-1|many|TRBJ2-1
SVFPTGSENEQF
>TRBV29-1|many|TRBJ2-7
SVEEASSGAPYEQY
>TRBV7-9|many|TRBJ2-1
ASSSRTPSSYNEQF
>TRBV11-2|few|TRBJ2-3
ASSLDWWGITDTQY
>TRBV6-6|few|TRBJ2-7
ASSPRDRGPIEQY
>TRBV12-3/TRBV12-4|many|TRBJ1-1
ASRLLQGSNTEAF
>TRBV9|few|TRBJ2-1
ASSVVGIPPPNEQF
>TRBV15|.|TRBJ2-7
ATSRGRAGPSYEQY
>TRBV11-2|many|TRBJ2-3
ASSKTGAATDTQY
>TRBV29-1|few|TRBJ2-7
SVEEESSDNIDEQY
>TRBV29-1|.|TRBJ2-7
SVEDLGLDGEQY
>TRBV5-4|few|TRBJ1-5
ASSPRPPDGSNQPQH
>TRBV7-6|.|TRBJ2-7
ASSKSDRGSDEQY
>TRBV29-1|few|TRBJ2-5
SVWSGGETQY
>TRBV15|many|TRBJ1-2
ATSSTPRLGYT
>TRBV4-2|many|TRBJ2-3
ASSQPGLDTDTQY
>TRBV2|.|TRBJ2-2
ASRDSLGVRTGELF
>TRBV29-1|many|TRBJ2-7
SVVGPPDEQY
>TRBV30|few|TRBJ2-3
AWRGRTSGRIDTQY
>TRBV5-1|.|TRBJ2-7
ASSLAENSYEQY
>TRBV5-6|.|TRBJ1-1
ASSLGPSPMNTEAF
>TRBV5-5|few|TRBJ1-2
ASSIESWGVGYGYT
>TRBV7-9|few|TRBJ1-2
ASSLDNYGYT
>TRBV5-6|.|TRBJ1-1
ASSLVGFMNTEAF
>TRBV30|few|TRBJ2-1
AFQREHLLEQF
>TRBV12-3/TRBV12-4|.|TRBJ2-2
ASSLIPGGGELF
>TRBV5-8|many|TRBJ1-1
ASSLGGLRVEAF
>TRBV4-3|.|TRBJ2-7
ASSYRLAGGEQY
>TRBV7-9|.|TRBJ1-1
ASSFSTGTRVTEAF
>TRBV3-1|.|TRBJ1-1
ASSQEQGAEPMNTEAF
>TRBV7-9|few|TRBJ2-7
ASSLGDRLTYEQY
>TRBV25-1|.|TRBJ2-3
ASSRSDTQY
>TRBV5-1|few|TRBJ2-2
ASNELGELF
>TRBV20-1|few|TRBJ2-1
SVREEDYNEQF
>TRBV20-1|.|TRBJ1-1
SALNTEAF
>TRBV30|few|TRBJ2-2
ASVLANTGELF
>TRBV11-2|.|TRBJ2-3
ASSLEGLAGFTDTQY
>TRBV4-3|.|TRBJ2-7
ASSPSAGSYEQY